The 32 T cell receptor beta chains in this list originate from one sample, sequenced in a study of glioma-infiltrating T cells after dendritic cell vaccination. Only in-frame clones appear in the TCRdb table, and some are missing; sequencing was by immunoSEQ multiplex PCR. The profile shows some 110,000 clones, about 90% of them singletons. The time point: after dendritic cell vaccination, including at tumor progression/relapse. The material sequenced was blood, taken after dendritic cell vaccination. Every receptor here comes from a human donor with glioblastoma.

This clone was seen just once. The rearrangement uses TRBV7-6 and TRBJ1-2; TRBD1 aligns across 8 bases. The CDR3 covers 15 residues. Losses at the gene ends were 4 bases for V and 0 bases for J; bases not matched to a gene: 4. Germline V gene lookup returns CDR1 SGHVS and CDR2 FNYEAQ. The CDR3 DNA reads TGTGCCAGCAGCTCCGGGACAGGACCTAACTATGGCTACACCTTC. Encoded protein: CASSSGTGPNYGYTF. Combining the CDR3 with reference TRBV7-6 and TRBJ1-2 gives the whole variable domain GAGVSQSPRYKVTKRGQDVALRCDPISGHVSLYWYRQALGQGPEFLTYFNYEAQQDKSGLPNDRFSAERPEGSISTLTIQRTEQRDSAMYRCASSSGTGPNYGYTFGSGTRLTVV.

J is TRBJ2-2 and V is TRBV12-5, with a weak D call TRBD1 (6 bases). The CDR3 sequence is 17 residues long. Germline CDR1 and CDR2: LGHNT and FRNRAP. Trimming shortened V by 0 bases and J by 5 bases, and 16 bases separated the two germline ends. CDR3 in DNA: TGTGCTAGTGGTTTGGTACGATCGGCAGGGGTGACCGGGGAGCTGTTTTTT. This codes for CASGLVRSAGVTGELFF.

This clone has more than one count but fewer than ten. This chain joins TRBV2 and TRBJ1-5; D remains unclear. The CDR3 is 15 residues long. Trimming cost V 0 bases and J 6 bases, with 12 bases left between them. Germline lookup yields CDR1 SNHLY and CDR2 FYNNEI. The CDR3 DNA follows: TGTGCCAGCAGTGAAGCGCTTAGTCCTGGTCAGCCCCAGCATTTT. It is translated as CASSEALSPGQPQHF.

The rearrangement uses TRBV7-8 and TRBJ2-1; TRBD2 aligns across 7 bases. This CDR3 is 17 amino acids long. J was trimmed by 1 base and V by 2 bases; bases with no gene match: 8. Germline CDR1 and CDR2: SGHVS and FQNEAQ. The CDR3 reads CASSLRGGSLSYNEQFF. CDR3 DNA: TGTGCCAGCAGCTTACGTGGCGGGAGTCTTTCCTACAATGAGCAGTTCTTC.

This chain connects TRBV5-1 to TRBJ1-1; 8 positions agree with TRBD1. This CDR3 region has 15 residues. Per germline, CDR1 SGHRS and CDR2 YFSETQ. Losses at the gene ends were 4 bases for V and 0 bases for J; bases not matched to a gene: 5. Here the CDR3 DNA reads TGCGCCAGCAGCCCACGGACAGGGATGAACACTGAAGCTTTCTTT. Translation gives CASSPRTGMNTEAFF. The full variable domain, in which reference TRBV5-1 and TRBJ1-1 provide the parts outside the CDR3, is KAGVTQTPRYLIKTRGQQVTLSCSPISGHRSVSWYQQTPGQGLQFLFEYFSETQRNKGNFPGRFSGRQFSNSRSEMNVSTLELGDSALYLCASSPRTGMNTEAFFGQGTRLTVV.

This clone was seen more than once but under ten times. The chain employs TRBV6-1 and TRBJ1-5, with TRBD1 identical over 7 bases. This CDR3 has 15 residues. Trimming took 4 bases from V and 2 from J; bases not matched to a gene: 5. Germline V CDR1 and CDR2: MNHNS, SASEGT. CDR3: CASSGQGLGNQPQHF. CDR3 nucleotide sequence: TGTGCCAGCAGTGGACAGGGTCTAGGCAATCAGCCCCAGCATTTT.

The gene calls are TRBV11-3 and TRBJ2-7; 8 nucleotides align to TRBD1. Germline CDR1 and CDR2: SGHNT and YENEEA. CDR3 length: 13 amino acids. V lost 6 bases, J lost 5 bases, and 6 bases stayed unmatched. The CDR3 protein is CASSSDRGHEQYF. As DNA, the CDR3 is TGTGCCAGCAGTTCCGACAGGGGCCACGAGCAGTACTTC. Drawing the rest from reference TRBV11-3 and TRBJ2-7, the complete variable domain is EAGVVQSPRYKIIEKKQPVAFWCNPISGHNTLYWYLQNLGQGPELLIRYENEEAVDDSQLPKDRFSAERLKGVDSTLKIQPAELGDSAVYLCASSSDRGHEQYFGPGTRLTVT.

Worth noting for this clone: One end of the junction does not line up with germline, which may come from a read error. The chain links TRBV2 to TRBJ1-2; 7 nucleotides match TRBD1. The CDR3 is made up of 14 amino acids. The germline CDR1 and CDR2 sequences are SNHLY and FYNNEI. The CDR3 is CASREGGWDYGYTF. The CDR3 DNA sequence: TGTGCCAGCAGGGAAGGGGGCTGGGACTATGGCTACACCTTC.

V is TRBV30 and J is TRBJ1-4; no clear D gene. The germline V and J ends were trimmed by 0 bases and 1 base, with 21 bases remaining between them. The CDR3 totals 19 residues. Germline loops: CDR1 GTSNPN, CDR2 SVGIG (reference sequence). CDR3 protein: CAWSVRKASWLETNEKLFF. DNA for the CDR3: TGTGCCTGGAGTGTACGGAAAGCGTCTTGGCTCGAAACTAATGAAAAACTGTTTTTT.

The rearrangement links TRBV10-3 to TRBJ2-3; 7 nucleotides agree with TRBD2. V lost 5 bases and J lost 0; bases outside the gene matches: 8. Germline CDR1 reads ENHRY; CDR2 reads SYGVKD. The CDR3 length is 16 residues. The CDR3 DNA follows: TGTGCCATCAGTCCTTTAAGCGGGGCTAGCACAGATACGCAGTATTTT. It yields the protein CAISPLSGASTDTQYF.

The chain is built from TRBV5-6 and TRBJ2-3; TRBD2 matches at 7 bases. Germline trimming cut 4 bases from V and 8 bases from J; bases unmatched to any gene: 13. The germline V gene has CDR1 SGHDT and CDR2 YYEEEE. The CDR3 totals 15 residues. The CDR3 here is CASSGGETIPGTQYF. CDR3 DNA sequence: TGTGCCAGCAGCGGGGGGGAGACTATCCCCGGTACGCAGTATTTT.

This clone was counted a single time. V usage is TRBV7-6 and J usage is TRBJ2-2, with D possibly TRBD2 on 7 matching bases. V was cut by 5 bases and J by 7 bases, with 17 bases left in between. The CDR3 runs 15 residues. Germline loops: CDR1 SGHVS, CDR2 FNYEAQ. CDR3 region: CASSPRGGPGGELFF. The CDR3 DNA is TGTGCCAGCAGCCCTAGGGGGGGGCCCGGCGGGGAGCTGTTTTTT.

J is TRBJ1-4 and V is TRBV19; D is perhaps TRBD1 (5 bases). The germline V gene encodes CDR1 LNHDA and CDR2 SQIVND (reference sequence). The length of the CDR3 is 14 residues. Trimming stripped 5 bases from V and 7 bases from J, with 14 bases between. CDR3 sequence (DNA): TGTGCCAGTAGTTTCCAGGGTTTATCTGAAAAACTGTTTTTT. It yields the protein CASSFQGLSEKLFF.

This clone appeared a few times. The chain joins TRBV7-9 to TRBJ2-1, with 9 bases fitting TRBD2. J lost 9 bases, V lost 0 bases, and 6 bases had no gene match. CDR1 is SEHNR, CDR2 FQNEAQ, per germline (reference sequence). The CDR3 sequence is 15 residues long. CDR3 sequence (DNA): TGTGCCAGCAGCTTAGCAGTAGCGGGAGCTGTTGAGCAGTTCTTC. The encoded protein is CASSLAVAGAVEQFF.

The V and J genes are TRBV9 and TRBJ2-2; TRBD2 matches at 10 bases. The germline gives CDR1 SGDLS, CDR2 YYNGEE. The trim removed 0 bases at V and 5 bases at J, leaving 4 bases unmatched. The CDR3 is made up of 16 amino acids. CDR3 DNA sequence: TGTGCCAGCAGCGTAGCTCCTAGCGGGAGTACCGGGGAGCTGTTTTTT. Its translation: CASSVAPSGSTGELFF. Filled out from reference TRBV9 and TRBJ2-2, the complete variable domain reads DSGVTQTPKHLITATGQRVTLRCSPRSGDLSVYWYQQSLDQGLQFLIQYYNGEERAKGNILERFSAQQFPDLHSELNLSSLELGDSALYFCASSVAPSGSTGELFFGEGSRLTVL.

The CDR3 reads CAWSIQGAPTNQPQHF. CDR3 DNA: TGTGCCTGGAGCATACAGGGGGCCCCCACCAATCAGCCCCAGCATTTT. The V and J genes are TRBV30 and TRBJ1-5; 9 bases map to TRBD1. From germline, CDR1 is GTSNPN and CDR2 SVGIG (reference sequence). The V gene end was trimmed by 3 bases and the J gene end by 3 bases; junction bases not matched to a gene: 9. The CDR3 covers 16 residues.

This chain connects TRBV27 to TRBJ1-4, with 10 bases that match TRBD1. J lost 1 base, V lost 1 base, and 3 bases had no gene match. The length of the CDR3 is 17 residues. In germline, CDR1 is MNHEY, CDR2 SMNVEV (reference sequence). CDR3 sequence reads: CASSLYGTGVTNEKLFF. In nucleotides, the CDR3 is TGTGCCAGCAGTTTATACGGGACAGGGGTAACTAATGAAAAACTGTTTTTT.

The rearrangement links TRBV6-6 to TRBJ1-2; the D is unclear. This CDR3 contains 12 residues. Trimming cost V 0 bases and J 8 bases, with 7 bases left between them. The germline CDR1 and CDR2 sequences are MNHNY and SVGAGI (reference sequence). CDR3 in DNA: TGTGCCAGCAGTTACTCAGAGGGCGGCTACACCTTC. The encoded protein is CASSYSEGGYTF.

This chain joins TRBV27 and TRBJ2-1; 10 nucleotides line up with TRBD1. Unmatched junction bases numbered 6, after V lost 4 bases and J lost 15 bases. CDR1 is MNHEY, CDR2 SMNVEV, per germline (reference sequence). The CDR3 is 12 amino acids. The CDR3 reads CASSYRGQGLFF. CDR3 nucleotides: TGTGCCAGCAGTTACCGGGGACAGGGGTTGTTCTTC.

For this clone: This sample includes further DNA sequences coding for the same CDR3. This chain uses TRBV6-6 with TRBJ1-1; 8 bases line up with TRBD1. J gave up 1 base and V 0 bases, and 1 base lay outside the gene matches. The germline gives CDR1 MNHNY, CDR2 SVGAGI (reference sequence). The CDR3 is made up of 15 amino acids. The CDR3 protein is CASSYSGQANTEAFF. CDR3 in DNA: TGTGCCAGCAGTTACTCGGGACAGGCGAACACTGAAGCTTTCTTT.

The chain employs TRBV28 and TRBJ1-2; D is possibly TRBD1 (5 bases). Germline V lookup: CDR1 MDHEN, CDR2 SYDVKM. The CDR3 consists of 14 residues. V dropped 3 bases and J dropped 5 bases, with 13 bases sitting between them. The CDR3 DNA sequence: TGTGCCAGCAGTTTGTCTTGGGGGGGATATGGCTACACCTTC. It yields the protein CASSLSWGGYGYTF.

CDR3: CASSDGRGAEKLFF. The CDR3 DNA reads TGTGCCAGCAGTGATGGCAGGGGGGCTGAAAAACTGTTTTTT. The gene calls are TRBV2 and TRBJ1-4; 7 bases are shared with TRBD1. The CDR3 is 14 residues long. V lost 3 bases and J lost 7; bases outside the gene matches: 5. The germline gives CDR1 SNHLY, CDR2 FYNNEI.

V is TRBV25-1 and J is TRBJ1-1; D is undetermined. Germline V gene lookup returns CDR1 MGHDK and CDR2 SYGVNS. This CDR3 region has 13 residues. The V end was cut by 5 bases, the J end by 2 bases, with 9 bases between. The CDR3 bases are TGTGCCAGCAGTCGGGAACTAAACACTGAAGCTTTCTTT. Amino acids: CASSRELNTEAFF.

The V gene is TRBV2, the J gene TRBJ1-1; no definite D call. The CDR3 runs 13 residues. Deletions cut 7 bases from V and 2 bases from J, with 11 bases between. CDR1 and CDR2 (germline): SNHLY, FYNNEI. CDR3 in amino acids: CASKFSDNTEAFF. Written as DNA, the CDR3 is TGTGCCAGCAAATTTTCAGATAACACTGAAGCTTTCTTT.

As concerns this clone: The sample has other DNA sequences that encode this CDR3 too. The chain links TRBV30 to TRBJ1-6; D unresolved. Germline CDR1 is GTSNPN and CDR2 is SVGIG (reference sequence). Trimming took off 2 bases at V and 7 bases at J, with 9 bases between the two ends. The CDR3 is 13 residues long. The CDR3 sequence is CAWSTQRNSPLHF. The CDR3 DNA reads as TGTGCCTGGAGTACCCAGAGGAATTCACCCCTCCACTTT. Complete variable domain (other parts from reference TRBV30 and TRBJ1-6): SQTIHQWPATLVQPVGSPLSLECTVEGTSNPNLYWYRQAAGRGLQLLFYSVGIGQISSEVPQNLSASRPQDRQFILSSKKLLLSDSGFYLCAWSTQRNSPLHFGNGTRLTVT.

The chain has TRBV30 and TRBJ1-3; D gene unclear. Looked up from germline, CDR1 is GTSNPN and CDR2 is SVGIG (reference sequence). Trimming removed 0 bases at V and 7 bases at J, with 13 bases between. The CDR3 spans 14 residues. The chain's CDR3 is CAWSVRGRVNTIYF. The CDR3 coding sequence is TGTGCCTGGAGTGTACGCGGGCGTGTGAACACCATATATTTT.

This CDR3 is CASSMDRVFQPQHF. The DNA for the CDR3 is TGTGCCAGCAGTATGGACAGGGTTTTTCAGCCCCAGCATTTT. The chain recombines TRBV6-1 with TRBJ1-5; 8 bases are shared with TRBD1. J was trimmed by 6 bases and V by 5 bases; bases with no gene match: 6. CDR1 is MNHNS, CDR2 SASEGT, per germline. This CDR3 contains 14 residues.

This chain connects TRBV19 to TRBJ1-1; D unresolved. Trimming cost V 5 bases and J 0 bases, with 10 bases left between them. The CDR3 has 14 residues. CDR1 is LNHDA, CDR2 SQIVND, per germline (reference sequence). CDR3 nucleotide sequence: TGTGCCAGTAGTCTGGCCACCTTGAACACTGAAGCTTTCTTT. This translates into CASSLATLNTEAFF.

The V call is TRBV19, the J call TRBJ2-5; possibly TRBD2 for D (6 bases). The CDR3 loop spans 16 amino acids. Trimming cost V 3 bases and J 9 bases, with 23 bases left between them. Per the germline V gene, CDR1 is LNHDA and CDR2 is SQIVND (reference sequence). In nucleotides, the CDR3 is TGTGCCAGTAGTATGGTCCGCCAGGTCGGAGGGACGGCCCAGTACTTC. Amino acids: CASSMVRQVGGTAQYF.

The rearrangement links TRBV5-1 to TRBJ2-5; a weak D match, TRBD1 (7 bases). The germline V and J ends were trimmed by 4 bases and 2 bases, with 12 bases remaining between them. This CDR3 has 14 amino acids. Germline values: CDR1 SGHRS, CDR2 YFSETQ. The CDR3 coding sequence is TGCGCCAGCAGCGCGGGGACAGCGCAAGAGACCCAGTACTTC. This gives the protein CASSAGTAQETQYF. Variable domain in full (rest from reference TRBV5-1 and TRBJ2-5): KAGVTQTPRYLIKTRGQQVTLSCSPISGHRSVSWYQQTPGQGLQFLFEYFSETQRNKGNFPGRFSGRQFSNSRSEMNVSTLELGDSALYLCASSAGTAQETQYFGPGTRLLVL.

CDR3 bases: TGCGCCAGCAGCCAAGGAGGCAGTACCGAAGCTTTCTTT. This encodes CASSQGGSTEAFF. The rearrangement uses TRBV4-1 and TRBJ1-1; D unresolved. Germline V gives CDR1 MGHRA, CDR2 YSYEKL. This CDR3 has 13 residues. The germline V and J ends were trimmed by 1 base and 8 bases, with 11 bases remaining between them.

CDR3 coding DNA: TGTGCCAGTAACGACCGCCACAGGGGTTCCTACAATGAGCAGTTCTTC. The encoded protein is CASNDRHRGSYNEQFF. The chain is built from TRBV19 and TRBJ2-1; 7 positions match TRBD1. This CDR3 has 16 residues. Germline V gene sequence: CDR1 LNHDA, CDR2 SQIVND (reference sequence). The J segment lost 1 base and the V segment lost 7 bases, leaving 10 bases of the junction unmatched.